This T cell receptor (beta chain) was identified in a study of blood T cell repertoires in COVID-19. The wider study: Samples representing acute and convalescent COVID-19 were sourced from the United States, Italy and Spain.

Germline CDR1 LNHDA, CDR2 SQIVND (reference sequence). The CDR3 is 16 amino acids. After removal of 5 bases from V and 10 bases from J, the junction contained 16 bases not matched to a gene. Measured with immunoSEQ multiplex PCR; TCRdb has only the in-frame clones, and not every one. The sample holds around 64,000 clones, roughly 70% seen once. Participants were aged roughly 18 to 95 years, lived in some 23 US areas, and enrolled virtually. Sequences were obtained from PBMCs or T cells enriched from blood (not recorded which). The sequence derives from an older woman who had been exposed to COVID-19. The chain links TRBV19 to TRBJ1-2, with TRBD1 identical over 10 bases. CDR3 amino acids: CASSVTTLGQGKDYTF. For the CDR3, the DNA is TGTGCCAGTAGTGTCACAACCCTGGGACAGGGGAAAGACTACACCTTC. The complete variable domain, with remaining parts taken from reference TRBV19 and TRBJ1-2, reads DGGITQSPKYLFRKEGQNVTLSCEQNLNHDAMYWYRQDPGQGLRLIYYSQIVNDFQKGDIAEGYSVSREKKESFPLTVTSAQKNPTAFYLCASSVTTLGQGKDYTFGSGTRLTVV.